Included here is one T cell receptor (beta chain) sequence, with context. Per germline, CDR1 SGHNT and CDR2 YYREEE (reference sequence). V shed 1 base and J shed 10 bases, with 12 bases lying between them. The length of the CDR3 is 12 residues. This specimen comes from a study of shared clonotypes between healthy human individuals. The assay was immunoSEQ multiplex PCR, and TCRdb's table has in-frame clones only and misses some. The data contain around 2.5 million clones, approximately 93% of them singletons. The origin of this receptor is a young man in good health. Some clones in this sample may be carry-over from other donors' samples. This chain links TRBV5-4 with TRBJ2-7; TRBD2 might be the D (5 bases). The sample comprised naive CD4+ T cells from PBMCs. This sample's subset: CD45RA+ positively selected. Here the CDR3 reads CASSLPGNLQYF. In DNA form, the CDR3 reads TGTGCCAGCAGCTTGCCCGGGAACCTCCAGTACTTC.